A single sample gave rise to the 18 T cell receptor beta chains below, sequenced in a study of Ad26.COV2.S vaccination and SARS-CoV-2 variants. Produced via immunoSEQ multiplex PCR; TCRdb's table is partial and in-frame only. The sample records 180,000 or so clones, around nine tenths being singletons. Sequencing used peripheral blood, obtained after recovery from COVID-19. The receptor source for this set is a human donor who had recovered from COVID-19.

The chain recombines TRBV28 with TRBJ2-2, with TRBD1 as a possible D gene (6 bases). The CDR3 covers 12 residues. Germline V CDR1 and CDR2: MDHEN, SYDVKM. V was cut by 10 bases and J by 6 bases, with 12 bases left in between. The DNA of the CDR3 is TGTGCCATCACAGGGAGCGCCGGGGAGCTGTTTTTT. It translates to CAITGSAGELFF. Based on the CDR3 plus reference TRBV28 and TRBJ2-2, the full variable domain is DVKVTQSSRYLVKRTGEKVFLECVQDMDHENMFWYRQDPGLGLRLIYFSYDVKMKEKGDIPEGYSVSREKKERFSLILESASTNQTSMYLCAITGSAGELFFGEGSRLTVL.

V and J are TRBV5-1 and TRBJ1-1; tentative D call: TRBD1 (6 bases). V was pared by 2 bases and J by 11 bases, with 19 bases between. From germline, CDR1 is SGHRS and CDR2 YFSETQ. The length of the CDR3 is 14 residues. The CDR3 loop is CASSFRTALDEAFF. CDR3 nucleotide sequence: TGCGCCAGCAGCTTTAGGACAGCTCTTGACGAGGCTTTCTTT. Full variable domain (outside the CDR3, taken from reference TRBV5-1 and TRBJ1-1): KAGVTQTPRYLIKTRGQQVTLSCSPISGHRSVSWYQQTPGQGLQFLFEYFSETQRNKGNFPGRFSGRQFSNSRSEMNVSTLELGDSALYLCASSFRTALDEAFFGQGTRLTVV.

This sequence joins TRBV30 and TRBJ2-7; TRBD2 agrees at 9 bases. CDR3 size: 21 residues. Germline V gene sequence: CDR1 GTSNPN, CDR2 SVGIG (reference sequence). J gave up 3 bases and V 0 bases, and 24 bases lay outside the gene matches. The CDR3 bases are TGTGCCTGGAGTGTAGACCCTGAGCAGGGTGCGACGGCGGGGGGGGTCTACGAGCAGTACTTC. This codes for CAWSVDPEQGATAGGVYEQYF.

The rearrangement uses TRBV12-3 or TRBV12-4 and TRBJ1-6, with D tentatively TRBD1 (5 bases). The CDR3 runs to 13 residues. Trimming pared 1 base from V and 14 bases from J, leaving 12 bases between. CDR3 sequence (DNA): TGTGCCAGCAGTTTAGAGGCAGGGTTGACCCTCCACTTT. Its translation: CASSLEAGLTLHF.

The J gene is TRBJ2-7, the V gene TRBV7-9; D may be TRBD1 (6 bases). Looked up from germline, CDR1 is SEHNR and CDR2 is FQNEAQ (reference sequence). V lost 6 bases and J 6 bases, leaving 21 bases between the germline ends. The CDR3 is made up of 15 amino acids. CDR3 loop: CASSSRRDTRFEQYF. CDR3 DNA sequence: TGTGCCAGCAGTTCGCGCCGGGACACGCGGTTCGAGCAGTACTTC.

The DNA for the CDR3 is TGTGCCAGCTCAACAGACAGGGCCCATAAGCAGTATTTT. It codes for CASSTDRAHKQYF. This chain links TRBV18 with TRBJ2-3; TRBD1 matches 7 bases. The germline V gene encodes CDR1 KGHSH and CDR2 LQKENI. With 5 bases clipped from V and 11 bases from J, the junction kept 10 bases outside the gene matches. This CDR3 has 13 amino acids.

The V call is TRBV12-5, the J call TRBJ1-2; the D gene is possibly TRBD1 (5 bases). CDR1 is LGHNT, CDR2 FRNRAP, per germline. V lost 0 bases, J lost 3 bases, and 14 bases lay in between. This CDR3 region has 16 residues. The CDR3 protein is CASGLVPQGNDYGYTF. CDR3 DNA sequence: TGTGCTAGTGGTTTGGTACCCCAGGGAAACGACTATGGCTACACCTTC.

The genes are TRBV6-4 and TRBJ2-7; a possible D gene is TRBD2 (6 bases). CDR1 MRHNA and CDR2 SNTAGT come from the germline V gene. CDR3 length: 13 residues. V was pared by 6 bases and J by 7 bases, with 16 bases between. In DNA form, the CDR3 reads TGTGCCAGCAGCGTCGGGCCCAGCGGGGAGCAGTACTTC. Its translation: CASSVGPSGEQYF.

This clone was observed a few times. The chain recombines TRBV5-6 with TRBJ2-7; TRBD1 aligns across 7 bases. This CDR3 is 13 amino acids long. In germline, CDR1 is SGHDT, CDR2 YYEEEE. V lost 5 bases, J lost 6 bases, and 8 bases stayed unmatched. CDR3 amino acids: CASRGGLPGEQYF. In DNA form, the CDR3 reads TGTGCCAGCAGAGGGGGCCTTCCTGGCGAGCAGTACTTC. Combining the CDR3 with reference TRBV5-6 and TRBJ2-7 gives the whole variable domain DAGVTQSPTHLIKTRGQQVTLRCSPKSGHDTVSWYQQALGQGPQFIFQYYEEEERQRGNFPDRFSGHQFPNYSSELNVNALLLGDSALYLCASRGGLPGEQYFGPGTRLTVT.

This chain joins TRBV7-8 and TRBJ2-3, with 7 bases lining up with TRBD2. V trimming: 5 bases; J trimming: 2 bases; junction bases outside the gene matches: 10. This CDR3 region has 16 residues. Germline V gene lookup returns CDR1 SGHVS and CDR2 FQNEAQ. The chain's CDR3 is CASSLEGAGYTDTQYF. CDR3 in DNA: TGTGCCAGCAGCCTAGAGGGAGCGGGGTACACAGATACGCAGTATTTT.

This sequence joins TRBV3-1 (or the pseudogene TRBV3-2) and TRBJ2-1; 11 bases are shared with TRBD2. The CDR3 has 19 amino acids. The V segment lost 0 bases and the J segment 4 bases; nucleotides outside the gene matches: 11. CDR1 and CDR2 from the germline V gene are LGHDT and YNNKEL (reference sequence). The CDR3 nucleotides are TGTGCCAGCAGCCAAGAGAAGGCTAGCGGGGGGCGTATATACAATGAGCAGTTCTTC. This translates into CASSQEKASGGRIYNEQFF.

The rearrangement joins TRBV12-3 or TRBV12-4 to TRBJ1-1; D remains unclear. V dropped 5 bases and J dropped 4 bases, with 8 bases sitting between them. The CDR3 covers 12 residues. The CDR3 DNA reads as TGTGCCAGCAGTCCTCCCGGCACTGAAGCTTTCTTT. Its protein product is CASSPPGTEAFF.

For the CDR3, the DNA is TGTGCCAGCAGTTCAGAGGGACATACTAACTATGGCTACACCTTC. Residues: CASSSEGHTNYGYTF. The V and J genes are TRBV7-9 and TRBJ1-2, with a possible D match to TRBD1 (6 bases). The CDR3 loop spans 15 amino acids. Trimming removed 6 bases from V and 0 bases from J, with 14 bases in between. Germline V gene sequence: CDR1 SEHNR, CDR2 FQNEAQ (reference sequence).

The V call is TRBV5-1, the J call TRBJ2-1, with D perhaps TRBD1 or TRBD2 (5 bases each). Looked up from germline, CDR1 is SGHRS and CDR2 is YFSETQ. This CDR3 region has 15 residues. V was trimmed by 1 base and J by 4 bases, leaving 12 bases between them. The CDR3: CASSLRDPIYNEQFF. The CDR3 bases are TGCGCCAGCAGCTTGAGGGACCCTATTTACAATGAGCAGTTCTTC.

The rearrangement joins TRBV7-9 to TRBJ2-5; D might be TRBD2 (6 bases). V lost 3 bases to trimming and J lost 5 bases, with 10 bases between them. Per germline, CDR1 SEHNR and CDR2 FQNEAQ (reference sequence). The CDR3 extends over 13 amino acids. CDR3 nucleotides: TGTGCCAGCAGCTTTGGGGCGGGGGAGACCCAGTACTTC. Protein product: CASSFGAGETQYF.

The J gene is TRBJ2-3, the V gene TRBV7-8, with TRBD2 matching over 7 bases. Germline V gives CDR1 SGHVS, CDR2 FQNEAQ. Losses at the gene ends were 1 base for V and 2 bases for J; bases not matched to a gene: 6. CDR3 length: 16 residues. The CDR3 coding sequence is TGTGCCAGCAGCTTAGAAGGAGCGGGGCCCACAGATACGCAGTATTTT. Translation: CASSLEGAGPTDTQYF. The whole variable domain, remainder taken from reference TRBV7-8 and TRBJ2-3, is GAGVSQSPRYKVAKRGQDVALRCDPISGHVSLFWYQQALGQGPEFLTYFQNEAQLDKSGLPSDRFFAERPEGSVSTLKIQRTQQEDSAVYLCASSLEGAGPTDTQYFGPGTRLTVL.

CDR3 bases: TGCGCCAGCAGCGATAGTGGCAATGAGCAGTTCTTC. It codes for CASSDSGNEQFF. The chain links TRBV5-1 to TRBJ2-1; no clear D. The CDR3 contains 12 residues. The V and J ends lost 4 bases and 6 bases respectively, with 8 bases between them. CDR1 is SGHRS, CDR2 YFSETQ, per germline. Using reference TRBV5-1 and TRBJ2-1 for the parts outside the CDR3, the full variable domain is KAGVTQTPRYLIKTRGQQVTLSCSPISGHRSVSWYQQTPGQGLQFLFEYFSETQRNKGNFPGRFSGRQFSNSRSEMNVSTLELGDSALYLCASSDSGNEQFFGPGTRLTVL.

The V call is TRBV9, the J call TRBJ2-4; tentatively, D is TRBD1 or TRBD2 (5 bases each). V lost 0 bases and J 1 base, leaving 8 bases between the germline ends. Germline-derived CDR1 and CDR2 are SGDLS and YYNGEE. The CDR3 sequence is 15 residues long. The CDR3 nucleotides read TGTGCCAGCAGCGTAGAGGGGAGTGCCAAAAACATTCAGTACTTC. This translates into CASSVEGSAKNIQYF.